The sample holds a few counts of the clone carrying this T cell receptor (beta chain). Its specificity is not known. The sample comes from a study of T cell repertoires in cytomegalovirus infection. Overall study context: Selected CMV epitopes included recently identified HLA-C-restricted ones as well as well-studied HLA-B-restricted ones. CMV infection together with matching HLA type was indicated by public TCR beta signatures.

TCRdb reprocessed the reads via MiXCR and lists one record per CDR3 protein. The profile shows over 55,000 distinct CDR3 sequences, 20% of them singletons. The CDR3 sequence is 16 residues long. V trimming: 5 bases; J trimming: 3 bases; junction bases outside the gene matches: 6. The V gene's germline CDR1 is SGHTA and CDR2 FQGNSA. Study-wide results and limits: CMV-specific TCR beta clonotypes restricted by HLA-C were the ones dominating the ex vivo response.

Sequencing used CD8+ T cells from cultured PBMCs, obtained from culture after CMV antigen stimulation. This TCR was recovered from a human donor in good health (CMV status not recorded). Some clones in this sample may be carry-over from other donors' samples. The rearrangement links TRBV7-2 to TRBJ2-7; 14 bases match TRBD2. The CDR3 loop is CASSPGTSGSVYEQYF. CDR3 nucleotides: TGTGCCAGCAGCCCAGGGACTAGCGGGAGTGTCTACGAGCAGTACTTC. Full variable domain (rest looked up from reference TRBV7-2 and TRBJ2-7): GAGVSQSPSNKVTEKGKDVELRCDPISGHTALYWYRQSLGQGLEFLIYFQGNSAPDKSGLPSDRFSAERTGGSVSTLTIQRTQQEDSAVYLCASSPGTSGSVYEQYFGPGTRLTVT.